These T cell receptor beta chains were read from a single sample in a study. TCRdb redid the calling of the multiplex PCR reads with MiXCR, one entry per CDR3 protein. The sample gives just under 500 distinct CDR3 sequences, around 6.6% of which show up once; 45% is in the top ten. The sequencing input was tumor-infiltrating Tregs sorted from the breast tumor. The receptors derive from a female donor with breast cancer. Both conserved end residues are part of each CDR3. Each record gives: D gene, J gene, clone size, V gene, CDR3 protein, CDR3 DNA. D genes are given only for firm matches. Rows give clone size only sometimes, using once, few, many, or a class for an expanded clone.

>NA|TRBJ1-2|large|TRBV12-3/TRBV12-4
CASSTRRTNYGYTF
TGTGCCAGCAGTACACGACGGACTAACTATGGCTACACCTTC
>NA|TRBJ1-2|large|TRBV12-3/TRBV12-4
CASSKEHRANYGYTF
TGTGCCAGCAGTAAGGAACACAGAGCAAACTATGGCTACACCTTC
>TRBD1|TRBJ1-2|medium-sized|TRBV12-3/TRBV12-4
CASSRGQGPRTF
TGTGCCAGCAGCCGGGGACAGGGCCCACGCACCTTC
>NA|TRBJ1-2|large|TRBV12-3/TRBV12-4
CASSIDLENYGYTF
TGTGCCAGCAGTATAGACTTGGAGAACTATGGCTACACCTTC
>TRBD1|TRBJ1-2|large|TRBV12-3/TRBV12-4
CASSVGQGGGTGYTF
TGTGCCAGCAGTGTGGGACAGGGTGGAGGAACAGGCTACACCTTC
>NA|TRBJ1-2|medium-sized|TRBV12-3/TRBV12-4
CASRPRSGVYDGYTF
TGTGCCAGCCGTCCCCGGAGTGGGGTCTATGATGGCTACACCTTC
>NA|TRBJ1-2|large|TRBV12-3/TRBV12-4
CASSLGLRSGSNYGYTF
TGTGCCAGCAGTTTAGGCCTCAGGTCCGGTTCTAACTATGGCTACACCTTC
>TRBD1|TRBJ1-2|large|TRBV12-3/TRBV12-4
CASRRPGQAYGYTF
TGTGCCAGCAGACGACCGGGACAGGCCTATGGCTACACCTTC
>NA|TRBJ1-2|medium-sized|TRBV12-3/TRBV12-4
CASSLTPISGKFYGYTF
TGTGCCAGCAGTTTAACGCCCATCAGCGGAAAATTCTATGGCTACACCTTC
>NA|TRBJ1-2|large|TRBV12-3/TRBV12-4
CASSTASTNYGYTF
TGTGCCAGCAGTACAGCCTCAACTAACTATGGCTACACCTTC
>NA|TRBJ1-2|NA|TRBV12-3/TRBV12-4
CASSSGRTHGYTF
TGTGCCAGCAGCTCGGGCCGAACCCATGGCTACACCTTC
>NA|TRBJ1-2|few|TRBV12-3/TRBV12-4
CASSLRELCYTF
TGTGCCAGCAGTTTACGGGAGCTATGCTACACCTTC
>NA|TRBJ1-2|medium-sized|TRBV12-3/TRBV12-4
CASSKHDSGYTF
TGTGCCAGCAGTAAACACGACAGTGGCTACACCTTC
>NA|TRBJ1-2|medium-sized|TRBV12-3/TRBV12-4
CASSGTVNYGYTF
TGTGCCAGCAGCGGGACGGTTAACTATGGCTACACCTTC
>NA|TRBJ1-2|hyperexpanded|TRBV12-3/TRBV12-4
CASSFEQGYGYTF
TGTGCCAGCAGTTTTGAGCAGGGTTATGGCTACACCTTC
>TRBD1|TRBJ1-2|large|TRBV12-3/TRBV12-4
CASSLRDRANYGYTF
TGTGCCAGCAGTTTAAGGGACAGAGCAAACTATGGCTACACCTTC
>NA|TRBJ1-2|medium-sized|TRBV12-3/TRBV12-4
CASSLQGRGGYTF
TGTGCCAGCAGTTTACAGGGAAGGGGAGGCTACACCTTC
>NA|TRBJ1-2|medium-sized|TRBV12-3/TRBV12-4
CASSLGASYGYTF
TGTGCCAGCAGTTTGGGCGCCTCCTATGGCTACACCTTC
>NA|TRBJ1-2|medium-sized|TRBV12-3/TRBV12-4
CASSLGPLYGYTF
TGTGCCAGCAGTTTAGGCCCGCTATATGGCTACACCTTC
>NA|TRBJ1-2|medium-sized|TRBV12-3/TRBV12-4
CASSLAGESDGYTF
TGTGCCAGCAGTTTGGCGGGAGAGTCGGATGGCTACACCTTC
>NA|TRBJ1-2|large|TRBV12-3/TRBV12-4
CASSFDGNYGYTF
TGTGCCAGCAGTTTCGACGGTAACTATGGCTACACCTTC
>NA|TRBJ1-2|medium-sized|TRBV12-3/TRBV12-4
CASRVGGDGYTF
TGTGCCAGCAGGGTTGGAGGGGATGGCTACACCTTC
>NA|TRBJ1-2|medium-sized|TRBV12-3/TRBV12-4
CASSLRGAYGYTF
TGTGCCAGCAGTTTGCGGGGCGCGTATGGCTACACCTTC
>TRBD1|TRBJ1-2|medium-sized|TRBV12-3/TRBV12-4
CASSLIVGTGSDYGYTF
TGTGCCAGCAGTTTAATCGTCGGGACAGGGAGCGACTATGGCTACACCTTC